This T cell receptor beta chain was sequenced during a study of blood T cell repertoires in COVID-19. The overall study: Italy, Spain and the United States were the sources of the convalescent and acute COVID-19 samples. The analysed material was cDNA or gDNA that came from T cells, B-cell-depleted T cells, or PBMCs.

The germline V gene has CDR1 SQVTM and CDR2 ANQGSEA. CDR3 length equals 12 residues. Deletions cut 3 bases from V and 0 bases from J, with 4 bases between. Sequencing was performed with immunoSEQ multiplex PCR; in TCRdb, only in-frame clones are kept and a portion is missing. The sample includes under 35,000 clones, more than 80% of them seen just once. V gene TRBV29-1 combines with J gene TRBJ2-3; D not certain. This TCR derives from a human donor in a cohort sampled during active COVID-19. Specimen: peripheral blood. Here the CDR3 DNA reads TGCAGCGTTGAGACTAGCACAGATACGCAGTATTTT. It yields the protein CSVETSTDTQYF.